This T cell receptor (beta chain) was found in a study of shared clonotypes between healthy human individuals. The study drew all its donors from Caucasian adults living in Nashville, Tennessee. Researchers partitioned CD4+ cells into CD45RA+ naive and CD45RA-negative memory subsets. This CDR3 comprises 17 residues. Trimming took 4 bases from V and 0 from J, leaving 17 bases between them. Sequenced by immunoSEQ multiplex PCR; TCRdb stores in-frame clones only, minus some. The sample records approximately 940,000 clones, 70% to 85% being singletons. The source material was memory CD4+ T cells sorted from blood. Subset: CD45RA-negative fraction. This clonotype originated in a man younger than 30 in good health. The V call is TRBV5-3, the J call TRBJ1-5; the D gene is possibly TRBD1 (6 bases). TRBV5-3 is reported as an ORF; its role is uncertain. The CDR3 sequence is CARSLTGTHYSNQPQHF. CDR3 nucleotide sequence: TGTGCCAGAAGCCTGACAGGAACACATTATAGCAATCAGCCCCAGCATTTT.